This T cell receptor (beta chain) emerged from a study of CD8 T cells in Susac syndrome. Study information: Treatment status at blood draw for the Susac syndrome patients was therapy-naive, corticosteroids, or intravenous immunoglobulin alone.

The study sequenced TCR beta in blood CD8+ and CD4+ T cells. Both CD4+ and CD8+ T cells were negatively isolated, and TEMRA cells underwent FACS enrichment. CDR3 length: 15 amino acids. Germline CDR1 is MNHEY and CDR2 is SVGAGI. With V trimmed by 6 bases and J by 3 bases, 11 bases remained unmatched. The authors reverse transcribed about 0.45 to 1 ug RNA with random hexamers. Amplification of TCR beta CDR3 across 54 Vbeta and 13 Jbeta was performed with immunoSEQ multiplex PCR. TCRdb fed the immunoSEQ multiplex PCR reads into MiXCR, producing one record per CDR3 protein. The sample includes approximately 210,000 distinct CDR3 sequences, approximately 94% of them seen just once.

This clonotype was sampled from a human donor with Susac syndrome. The rearrangement joins TRBV6-5 to TRBJ2-7; 7 nucleotides line up with TRBD1. The specimen sequenced was CD4+ T cells from PBMCs. The CDR3 region has the DNA TGTGCCAGCAGCCCCCCCGGGACAGTCAACTACGAGCAGTACTTC. Translation: CASSPPGTVNYEQYF.